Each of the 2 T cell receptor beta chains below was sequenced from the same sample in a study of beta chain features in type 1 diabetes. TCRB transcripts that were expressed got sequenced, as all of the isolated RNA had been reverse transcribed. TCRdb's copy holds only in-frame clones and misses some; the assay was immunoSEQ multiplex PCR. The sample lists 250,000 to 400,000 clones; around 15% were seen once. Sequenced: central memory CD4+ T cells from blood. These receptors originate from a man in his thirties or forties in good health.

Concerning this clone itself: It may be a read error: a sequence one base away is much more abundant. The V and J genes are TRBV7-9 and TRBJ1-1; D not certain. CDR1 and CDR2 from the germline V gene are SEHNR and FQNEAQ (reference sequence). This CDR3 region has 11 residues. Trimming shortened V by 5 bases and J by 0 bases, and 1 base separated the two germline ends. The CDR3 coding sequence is TGTGCCAGCAGCCTGAACACTGAAGCTTTCTTT. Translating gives CASSLNTEAFF.

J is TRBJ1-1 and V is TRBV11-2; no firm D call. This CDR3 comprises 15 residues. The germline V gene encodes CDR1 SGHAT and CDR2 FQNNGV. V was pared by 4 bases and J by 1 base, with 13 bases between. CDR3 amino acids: CASSSDTRRNTEAFF. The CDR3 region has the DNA TGTGCCAGCAGCTCAGACACCCGGAGGAACACTGAAGCTTTCTTT. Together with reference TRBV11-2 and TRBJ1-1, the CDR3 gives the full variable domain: EAGVAQSPRYKIIEKRQSVAFWCNPISGHATLYWYQQILGQGPKLLIQFQNNGVVDDSQLPKDRFSAERLKGVDSTLKIQPAKLEDSAVYLCASSSDTRRNTEAFFGQGTRLTVV.